This T cell receptor (beta chain) was identified in a study of naive and memory T cell subsets. Both TRBC1 and TRBC2 were covered by a beta constant-region primer of two equimolar oligonucleotides. MiXCR, run by TCRdb on the UMI-ligation and nested PCR reads, gives a single entry per CDR3 protein. The sample has 25,000 to 30,000 distinct CDR3 sequences; about 10% are singletons. Study-level results: Over 95% of naive TCR sequences appeared only once after error correction, unlike memory subsets.

Germline CDR1 SNHLY, CDR2 FYNNEI. The CDR3 has 14 amino acids. V lost 5 bases and J lost 6; bases outside the gene matches: 5. Sorting gates: effector memory CD45RA-CD27-, EMRA CD45RA+CD27-. The sample holds many counts of this clonotype. Its specificity is not known. The chain carries TRBV2 and TRBJ2-2, with 8 bases identical to TRBD2. Sequenced sample: effector memory CD4+ T cells from blood. Stated subset: effector memory, CD45RA- CD27-. This sequence originates from a human donor in good health. This CDR3 is CASSLAGRAGELFF. CDR3 sequence (DNA): TGTGCCAGCAGTTTAGCGGGGAGGGCCGGGGAGCTGTTTTTT.